Listed here is a single T cell receptor beta chain. The antigen is unknown. Losses at the gene ends were 6 bases for V and 6 bases for J; bases not matched to a gene: 8. This CDR3 has 14 residues. Germline CDR1 reads SQVTM; CDR2 reads ANQGSEA. These data belong to a study of cytomegalovirus exposure and HLA in healthy donors. Study summary: As released early, the data held about 85 million unique TCRs from HLA-typed donors. General study findings and limits: The productive fraction for most TCR beta V segments was about 90% or about 30% in an earlier analysis. Researchers reportedly found TCR beta sequences accurately predicted most subjects' HLA-A and HLA-B alleles.

With 60 Vbeta and 13 Jbeta primers, the PCR was carried out. Under the authors' procedure: In a later analysis, of 70 million to 85 million unique beta chains, roughly 10 million appeared in at least two donors. Assay: immunoSEQ multiplex PCR; the TCRdb copy retains only in-frame clones and omits some. That table furnishes V, J and clone size, whereas the DNA furnished D and trimming. This sample carries tens of thousands of clones, roughly three quarters of them seen once, and the ten largest clones take around a fifth. The receptor's source is a woman in her thirties or forties in good health and CMV-seropositive. This rearrangement joins TRBV29-1 to TRBJ2-1; 10 bases map to TRBD1. Sequencing was carried out using PBMCs. The CDR3 region is CSVSPGTGVNEQFF. As DNA, the CDR3 is TGCAGCGTCTCTCCCGGGACAGGGGTCAATGAGCAGTTCTTC.